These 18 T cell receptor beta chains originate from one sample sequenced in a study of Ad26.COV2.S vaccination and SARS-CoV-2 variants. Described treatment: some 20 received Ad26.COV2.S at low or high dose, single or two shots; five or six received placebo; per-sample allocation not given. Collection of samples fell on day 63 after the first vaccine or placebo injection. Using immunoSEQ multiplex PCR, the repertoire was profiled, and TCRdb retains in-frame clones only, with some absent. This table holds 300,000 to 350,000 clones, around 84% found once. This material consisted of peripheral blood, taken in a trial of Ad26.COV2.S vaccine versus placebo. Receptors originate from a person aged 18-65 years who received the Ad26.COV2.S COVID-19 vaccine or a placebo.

CDR3 loop: CARDRDYGYTF. CDR3 coding DNA: TGTGCCCGGGACAGGGACTATGGCTACACCTTC. The genes are TRBV27 and TRBJ1-2; 9 bases align to TRBD1. Unmatched junction bases numbered 1, after V lost 11 bases and J lost 3 bases. Per germline, CDR1 MNHEY and CDR2 SMNVEV (reference sequence). There are 11 residues in the CDR3.

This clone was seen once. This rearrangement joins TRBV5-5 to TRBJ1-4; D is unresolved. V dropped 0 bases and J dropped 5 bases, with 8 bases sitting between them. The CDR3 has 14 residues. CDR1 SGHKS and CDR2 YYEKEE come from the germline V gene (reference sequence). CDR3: CASSLGARNEKLFF. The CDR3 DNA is TGTGCCAGCAGCTTGGGGGCGAGAAATGAAAAACTGTTTTTT. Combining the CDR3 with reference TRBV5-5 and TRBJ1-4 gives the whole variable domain DAGVTQSPTHLIKTRGQQVTLRCSPISGHKSVSWYQQVLGQGPQFIFQYYEKEERGRGNFPDRFSARQFPNYSSELNVNALLLGDSALYLCASSLGARNEKLFFGSGTQLSVL.

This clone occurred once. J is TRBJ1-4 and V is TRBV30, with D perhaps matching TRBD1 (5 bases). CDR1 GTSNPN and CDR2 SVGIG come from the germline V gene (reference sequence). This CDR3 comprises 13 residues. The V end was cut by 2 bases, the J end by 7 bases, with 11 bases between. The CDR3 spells CAWSRAGVEKLFF. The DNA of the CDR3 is TGTGCCTGGAGTCGGGCGGGGGTTGAAAAACTGTTTTTT. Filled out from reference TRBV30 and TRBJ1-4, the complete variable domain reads SQTIHQWPATLVQPVGSPLSLECTVEGTSNPNLYWYRQAAGRGLQLLFYSVGIGQISSEVPQNLSASRPQDRQFILSSKKLLLSDSGFYLCAWSRAGVEKLFFGSGTQLSVL.

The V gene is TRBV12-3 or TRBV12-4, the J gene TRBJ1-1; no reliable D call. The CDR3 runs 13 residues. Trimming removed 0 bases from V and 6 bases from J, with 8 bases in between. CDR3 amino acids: CASSLAQSPEAFF. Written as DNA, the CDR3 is TGTGCCAGCAGTTTAGCGCAAAGCCCTGAAGCTTTCTTT.

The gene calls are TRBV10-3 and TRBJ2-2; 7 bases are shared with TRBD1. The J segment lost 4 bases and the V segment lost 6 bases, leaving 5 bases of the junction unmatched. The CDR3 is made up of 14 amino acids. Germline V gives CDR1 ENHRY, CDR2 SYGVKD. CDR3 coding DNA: TGTGCCATCAGCCGGGACAGAAGCACCGGGGAGCTGTTTTTT. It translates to CAISRDRSTGELFF.

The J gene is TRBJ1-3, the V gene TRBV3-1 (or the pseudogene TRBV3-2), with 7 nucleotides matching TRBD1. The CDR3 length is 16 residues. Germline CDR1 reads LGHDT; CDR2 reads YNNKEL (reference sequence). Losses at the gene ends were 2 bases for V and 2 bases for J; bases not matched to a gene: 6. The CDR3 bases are TGTGCCAGCAGCCAAAGAGGGACAGTCGCTGGAAACACCATATATTTT. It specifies CASSQRGTVAGNTIYF.

CDR3 in DNA: TGTGCCAGCCCAATCGGGGATAACACTGAAGCTTTCTTT. It is translated as CASPIGDNTEAFF. The chain recombines TRBV21-1 with TRBJ1-1. TRBV21-1 is flagged as a pseudogene. The CDR3 covers 13 residues.

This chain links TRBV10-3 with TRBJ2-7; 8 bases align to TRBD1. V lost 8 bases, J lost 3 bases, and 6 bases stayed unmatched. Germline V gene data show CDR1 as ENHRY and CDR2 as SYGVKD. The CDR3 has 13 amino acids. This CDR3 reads CAIVKDRGYEQYF. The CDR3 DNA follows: TGTGCCATCGTGAAAGACAGGGGCTACGAGCAGTACTTC.

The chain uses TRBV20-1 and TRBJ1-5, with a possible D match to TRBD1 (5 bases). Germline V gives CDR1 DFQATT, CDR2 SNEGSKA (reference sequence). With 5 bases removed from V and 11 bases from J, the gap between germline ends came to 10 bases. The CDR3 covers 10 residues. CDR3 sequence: CSAGGWAQHF. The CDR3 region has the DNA TGCAGTGCTGGGGGATGGGCCCAGCATTTT.

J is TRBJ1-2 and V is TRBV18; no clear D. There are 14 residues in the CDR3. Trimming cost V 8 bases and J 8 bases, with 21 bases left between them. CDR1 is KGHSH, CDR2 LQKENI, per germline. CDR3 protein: CASHRRTRVEGYTF. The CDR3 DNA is TGTGCCAGCCACCGACGAACTAGGGTCGAGGGCTACACCTTC.

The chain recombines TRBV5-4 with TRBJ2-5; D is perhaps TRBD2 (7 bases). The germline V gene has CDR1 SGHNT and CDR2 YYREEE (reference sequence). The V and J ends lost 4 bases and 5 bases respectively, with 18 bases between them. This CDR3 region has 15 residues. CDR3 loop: CASSRPPGGGETQYF. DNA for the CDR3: TGTGCCAGCAGCCGACCGCCGGGGGGCGGGGAGACCCAGTACTTC.

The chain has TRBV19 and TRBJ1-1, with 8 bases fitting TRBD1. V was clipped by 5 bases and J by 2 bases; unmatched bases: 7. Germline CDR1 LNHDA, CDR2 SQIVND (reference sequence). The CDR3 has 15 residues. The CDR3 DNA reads TGTGCCAGTAGTGGGCGGACAGGGTCCAACACTGAAGCTTTCTTT. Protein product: CASSGRTGSNTEAFF.

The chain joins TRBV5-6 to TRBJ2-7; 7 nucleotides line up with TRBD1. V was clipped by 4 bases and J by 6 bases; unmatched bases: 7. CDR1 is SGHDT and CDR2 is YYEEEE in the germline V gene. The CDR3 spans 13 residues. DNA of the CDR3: TGTGCCAGCAGCGGTGACAGGGCAACCGAGCAGTACTTC. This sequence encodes CASSGDRATEQYF.

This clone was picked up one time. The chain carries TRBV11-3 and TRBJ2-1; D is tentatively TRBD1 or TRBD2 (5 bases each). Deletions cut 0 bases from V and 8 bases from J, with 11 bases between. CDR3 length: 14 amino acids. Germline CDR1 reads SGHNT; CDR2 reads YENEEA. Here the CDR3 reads CASSLEPGRDEQFF. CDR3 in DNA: TGTGCCAGCAGCTTAGAACCGGGGCGGGATGAGCAGTTCTTC.

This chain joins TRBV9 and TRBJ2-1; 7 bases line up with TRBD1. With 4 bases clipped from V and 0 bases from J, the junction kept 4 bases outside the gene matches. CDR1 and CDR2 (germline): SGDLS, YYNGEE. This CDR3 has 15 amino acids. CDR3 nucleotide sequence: TGTGCCAGCAGCTCCAGGGGGAGCTCCTACAATGAGCAGTTCTTC. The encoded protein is CASSSRGSSYNEQFF.

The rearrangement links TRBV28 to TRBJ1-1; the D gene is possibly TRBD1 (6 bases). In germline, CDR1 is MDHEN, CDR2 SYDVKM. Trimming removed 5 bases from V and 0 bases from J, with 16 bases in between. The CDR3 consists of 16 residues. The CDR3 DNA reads TGTGCCAGCAGTCCCCAGACAGGTTACATGAACACTGAAGCTTTCTTT. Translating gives CASSPQTGYMNTEAFF.

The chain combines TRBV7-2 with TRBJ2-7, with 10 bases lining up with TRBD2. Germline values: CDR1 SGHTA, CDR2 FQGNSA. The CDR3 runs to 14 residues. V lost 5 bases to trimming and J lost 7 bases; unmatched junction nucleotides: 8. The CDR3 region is CASSLTSGVGEQYF. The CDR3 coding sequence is TGTGCCAGCAGCCTCACTAGCGGGGTGGGGGAGCAGTACTTC.

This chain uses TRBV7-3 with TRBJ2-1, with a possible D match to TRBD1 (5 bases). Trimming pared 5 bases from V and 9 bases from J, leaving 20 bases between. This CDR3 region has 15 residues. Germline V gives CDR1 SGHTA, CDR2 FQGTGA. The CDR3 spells CASSPRTAGYGEQFF. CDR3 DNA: TGTGCCAGCAGCCCCCGGACGGCAGGGTATGGTGAGCAGTTCTTC.